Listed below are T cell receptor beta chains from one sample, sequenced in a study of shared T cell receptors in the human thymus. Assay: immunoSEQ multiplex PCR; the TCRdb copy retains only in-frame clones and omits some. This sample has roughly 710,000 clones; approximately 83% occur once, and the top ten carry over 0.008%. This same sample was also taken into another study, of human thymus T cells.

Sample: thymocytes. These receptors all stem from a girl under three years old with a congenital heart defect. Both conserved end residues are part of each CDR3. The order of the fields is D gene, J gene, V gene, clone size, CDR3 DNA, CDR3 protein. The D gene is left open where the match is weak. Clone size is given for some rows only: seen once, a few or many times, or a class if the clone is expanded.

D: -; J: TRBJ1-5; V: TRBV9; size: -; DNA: TGTGCCAGCAGCGACAGTGGCAATCAGCCCCAGCATTTT; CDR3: CASSDSGNQPQHF
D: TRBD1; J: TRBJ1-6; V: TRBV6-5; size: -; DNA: TGTGCCAGCAGTTACTCCGGACAGGGTCGGGATTCACCCCTCCACTTT; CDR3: CASSYSGQGRDSPLHF
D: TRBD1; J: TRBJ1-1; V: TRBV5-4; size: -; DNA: TGTGCCAGCAGCTCGGGGACAGGGGTGAACACTGAAGCTTTCTTT; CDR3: CASSSGTGVNTEAFF
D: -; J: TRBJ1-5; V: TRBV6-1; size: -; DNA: TGTGCCAGCAGTGAAGCCGGTAAGGGGATTCAGCCCCAGCATTTT; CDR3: CASSEAGKGIQPQHF
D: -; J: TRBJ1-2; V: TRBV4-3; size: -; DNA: TGCGCCAGCAGCCAAGAGGCACAGGATCAAAGCTATGGCTACACCTTC; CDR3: CASSQEAQDQSYGYTF
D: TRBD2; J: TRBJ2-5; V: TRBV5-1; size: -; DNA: TGCGCCAGCAGCTTGGAACCGGGGGGGCAAGAGACCCAGTACTTC; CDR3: CASSLEPGGQETQYF
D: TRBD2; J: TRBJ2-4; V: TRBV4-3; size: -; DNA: TGCGCCAGCAGCCAAGTATGGGCGGGGGGGAGAGCCAAAAACATTCAGTACTTC; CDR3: CASSQVWAGGRAKNIQYF
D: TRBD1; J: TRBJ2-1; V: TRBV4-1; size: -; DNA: TGCGCCAGCAGCCAAGAAAACAGGGGGGAGCAGTTCTTC; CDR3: CASSQENRGEQFF
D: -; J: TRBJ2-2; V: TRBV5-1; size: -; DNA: TGCGCCAGCAGCTTGGAGTTCTACTGTGGCCAACGGGACACCGGGGAGCTGTTTTTT; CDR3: CASSLEFYCGQRDTGELFF
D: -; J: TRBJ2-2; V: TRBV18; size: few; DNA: TGTGCCAGCTCACCACCGAGGGCGGGGAACCCCGGGGAGCTGTTTTTT; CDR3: CASSPPRAGNPGELFF
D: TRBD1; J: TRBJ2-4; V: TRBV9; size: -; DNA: TGTGCCAGCAGCGTAGAATCCAGGGGGAACTCCGCGACCAAAAACATTCAGTACTTC; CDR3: CASSVESRGNSATKNIQYF
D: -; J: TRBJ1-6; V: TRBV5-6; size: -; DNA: TGTGCCAGCAGCTTGGACCGCCTACGTTCTCGGTCCTATAATTCACCCCTCCACTTT; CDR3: CASSLDRLRSRSYNSPLHF
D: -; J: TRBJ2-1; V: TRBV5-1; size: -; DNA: TGCGCCAGCAGCTTGGTCGTGACAAGGAGGTTTGCTGGGTTCTTC; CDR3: CASSLVVTRRFAGFF
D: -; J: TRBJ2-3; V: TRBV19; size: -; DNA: TGTGCCAGTAGTGAGAAGAGGGCCACAGATACGCAGTATTTT; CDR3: CASSEKRATDTQYF
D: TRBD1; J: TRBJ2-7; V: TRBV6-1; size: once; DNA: TGTGCCAGCAGTGACCGGGACAGGGGATGCGAGCAGTACTTC; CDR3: CASSDRDRGCEQYF
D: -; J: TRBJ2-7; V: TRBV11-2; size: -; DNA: TGTGCCAGCAGCCCGGAGGGACGAACCTACGAGCAGTACTTC; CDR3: CASSPEGRTYEQYF
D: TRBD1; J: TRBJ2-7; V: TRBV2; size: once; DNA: TGTGCCAGCAGTGAAGCGATTCTCGTAGGACAGGTCTCCTACGAGCAGTACTTC; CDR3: CASSEAILVGQVSYEQYF
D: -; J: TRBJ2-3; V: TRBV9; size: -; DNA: TGTGCCAGCAGCCCCCAAACTAGGCCGGATACGCAGTATTTT; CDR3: CASSPQTRPDTQYF
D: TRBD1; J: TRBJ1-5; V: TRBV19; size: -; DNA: TGTGCCAGTAGTAAGGCGGTGCTTGTAGGACAGGGGATGAGCAATCAGCCCCAGCATTTT; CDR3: CASSKAVLVGQGMSNQPQHF
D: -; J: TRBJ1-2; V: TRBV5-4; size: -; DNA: TGTGCCAGCAGCTTCCTTTGGGAGCTAAAGCGTGGCTACACCTTC; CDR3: CASSFLWELKRGYTF
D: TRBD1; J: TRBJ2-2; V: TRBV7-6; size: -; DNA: TGTGCCAGCAGCTTAGTCCCGACAGGGGCCTCGGAGGACACCGGGGAGCTGTTTTTT; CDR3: CASSLVPTGASEDTGELFF
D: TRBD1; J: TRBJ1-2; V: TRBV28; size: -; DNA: TGTGCCAGCAGTTCGCGCCTCGGGACAGCGGGGGGCTATGGCTACACCTTC; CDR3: CASSSRLGTAGGYGYTF
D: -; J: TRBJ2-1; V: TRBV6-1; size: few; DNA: TGTGCCAGCAGGGCATTCAAGGGGGAGCAGTTCTTC; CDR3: CASRAFKGEQFF
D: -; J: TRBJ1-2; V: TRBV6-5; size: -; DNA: TGTGCCAGCAGCCCTCCAGCGGGTCGGGGCTATGGCTACACCTTC; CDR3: CASSPPAGRGYGYTF
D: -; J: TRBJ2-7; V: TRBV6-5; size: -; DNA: TGTGCCAGCAGTTATAGCCCCAGTAGGTACGAGCAGTACTTC; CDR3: CASSYSPSRYEQYF
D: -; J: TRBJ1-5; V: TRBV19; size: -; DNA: TGTGCCAGTATGGGCCGGGCAGGGCAGCCCCAGCATTTT; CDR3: CASMGRAGQPQHF
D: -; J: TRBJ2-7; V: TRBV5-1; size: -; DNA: TGCGCCAGCAGCCTGGGGACAACCGGAGAGCAGTACTTC; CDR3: CASSLGTTGEQYF
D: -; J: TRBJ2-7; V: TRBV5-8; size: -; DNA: TGTGCCAGCAGCACCCCCCGACAGGAGTACTACGAGCAGTACTTC; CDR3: CASSTPRQEYYEQYF
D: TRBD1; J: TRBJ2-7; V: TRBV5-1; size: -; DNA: TGCGCCAGCAGCTTTACAGGGGTTGGCGAGCAGTACTTC; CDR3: CASSFTGVGEQYF
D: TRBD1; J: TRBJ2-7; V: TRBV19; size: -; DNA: TGTGCCAGTAGTGACAGGGGAAGTTCCTACGAGCAGTACTTC; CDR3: CASSDRGSSYEQYF
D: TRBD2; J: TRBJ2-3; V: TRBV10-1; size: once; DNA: TGCGCCAGCAGTGAACAACTAGCGGGGGAGGATACGCAGTATTTT; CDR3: CASSEQLAGEDTQYF
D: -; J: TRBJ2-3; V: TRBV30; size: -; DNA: TGTGCCTGGAAGCGAGCGAGTACGCAGTATTTT; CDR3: CAWKRASTQYF
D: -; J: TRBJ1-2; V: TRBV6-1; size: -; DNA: TGTGCCAGCAGTTTAACAACTAACTATGGCTACACCTTC; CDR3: CASSLTTNYGYTF
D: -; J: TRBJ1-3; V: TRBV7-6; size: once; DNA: TGTGCCAGCAGCTTCGGTTCCCAATACTCTGGAAACACCATATATTTT; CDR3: CASSFGSQYSGNTIYF
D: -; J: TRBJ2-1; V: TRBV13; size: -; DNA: TGTGCCAGCAGCCAACCAGACACAGGAAGCTCCTACAATGAGCAGTTCTTC; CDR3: CASSQPDTGSSYNEQFF
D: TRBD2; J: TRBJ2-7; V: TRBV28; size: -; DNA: TGTGCCAGCAGTTTAGCGGGGGACCCCTACGAGCAGTACTTC; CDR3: CASSLAGDPYEQYF
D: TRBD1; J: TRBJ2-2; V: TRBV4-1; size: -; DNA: TGCGCCAGCAGGCCGGGACAGGGGTTCCCCGGGGAGCTGTTTTTT; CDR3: CASRPGQGFPGELFF
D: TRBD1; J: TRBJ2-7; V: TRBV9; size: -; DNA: TGTGCCAGCAGCCCCGGACGATGGGGACAGGGACACGAGCAGTACTTC; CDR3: CASSPGRWGQGHEQYF
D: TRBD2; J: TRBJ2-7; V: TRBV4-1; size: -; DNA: TGCGCCAGCAGCCAGTTAGCGGGGGGGCCCGCCCCCTACGAGCAGTACTTC; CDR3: CASSQLAGGPAPYEQYF
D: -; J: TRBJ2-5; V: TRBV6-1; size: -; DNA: TGTGCCAGCATAGGACTGGCTCGACAAGAGACCCAGTACTTC; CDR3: CASIGLARQETQYF
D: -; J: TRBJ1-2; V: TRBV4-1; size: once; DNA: TGCGCCAGCAGCCAAGATCACAATAACTATGGCTACACCTTC; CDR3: CASSQDHNNYGYTF
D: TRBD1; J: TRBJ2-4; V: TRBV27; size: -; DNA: TGTGCCAGCAGCCGGGAACAGGGGACCAAAAACATTCAGTACTTC; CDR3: CASSREQGTKNIQYF
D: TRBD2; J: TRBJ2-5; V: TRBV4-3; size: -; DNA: TGCGCCAGCAGCCAGAGAACCGGGACTAGCGGGGGCCCCATAGAGACCCAGTACTTC; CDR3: CASSQRTGTSGGPIETQYF
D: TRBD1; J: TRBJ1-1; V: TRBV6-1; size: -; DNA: TGTGCCACCCAGGGACAGGAGGCCCACACTGAAGCTTTCTTT; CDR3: CATQGQEAHTEAFF
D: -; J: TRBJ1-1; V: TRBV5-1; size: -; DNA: TGCGCCAGCAGACCCCCGACACATTCTCAGGGCATGAACACTGAAGCTTTCTTT; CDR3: CASRPPTHSQGMNTEAFF
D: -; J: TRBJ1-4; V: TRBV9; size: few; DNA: TGTGCCAGCAGCGCCACCGACGGAAGGGGCGAAAAACTGTTTTTT; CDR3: CASSATDGRGEKLFF
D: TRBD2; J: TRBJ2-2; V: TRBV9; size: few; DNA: TGTGCCAGCAGCGTAGGGGCTAGCGGGGGGGCTCCGATAGGTTCCGGGGAGCTGTTTTTT; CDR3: CASSVGASGGAPIGSGELFF
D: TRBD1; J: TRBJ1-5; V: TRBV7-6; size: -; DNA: TGTGCCAGCAGCACCGGACAGGGGGCCGGTCAGCCCCAGCATTTT; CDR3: CASSTGQGAGQPQHF
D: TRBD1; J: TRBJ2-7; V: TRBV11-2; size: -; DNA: TGTGCCAGCAGCAGACAGGTTCGGACAGGGGACGAGCAGTACTTC; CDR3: CASSRQVRTGDEQYF
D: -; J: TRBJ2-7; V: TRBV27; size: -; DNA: TGTGCCAGCAGTTTAGACTCGTCCTACGAGCAGTACTTC; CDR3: CASSLDSSYEQYF
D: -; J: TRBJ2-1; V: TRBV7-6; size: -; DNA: TGTGCCAGCAGCCCCATACAGGTTAGCTCCTACAATGAGCAGTTCTTC; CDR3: CASSPIQVSSYNEQFF
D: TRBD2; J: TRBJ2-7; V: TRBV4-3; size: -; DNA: TGCGCCAGCAGCCCGGGGGGGAGCGGGGGGCTAGGATACGAGCAGTACTTC; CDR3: CASSPGGSGGLGYEQYF
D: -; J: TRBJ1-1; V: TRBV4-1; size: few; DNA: TGCGCCAGCAGCAAAGATCTGAGGACTGAAGCTTTCTTT; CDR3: CASSKDLRTEAFF
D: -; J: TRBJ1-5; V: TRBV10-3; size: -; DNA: TGTGCCATCAGTGATTCGCGGGCCCGGGCAGTGGGAGGGCGCCCAGGGCAGCCCCAGCATTTT; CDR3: CAISDSRARAVGGRPGQPQHF
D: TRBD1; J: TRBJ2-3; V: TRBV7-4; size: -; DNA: TGTGCCAGCAGCTCGGGGACAGATGAGGATGCAGATACGCAGTATTTT; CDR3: CASSSGTDEDADTQYF